This paragraph reports one TCR beta chain. Its antigen target is currently unknown. No qualities accompany the bases; no much larger clone lies one base away. The data are from a study of cytomegalovirus exposure and HLA in healthy donors (dated by TCRdb to 2016 to 2017). For context, the study as a whole: A later analysis indicated that the 120 or so validation repertoires were generated on the platform also employed for the approximately 670 repertoires of the first cohort. To predict cytomegalovirus infection status, the study combined high-throughput TCR immunosequencing, statistical association of individual TCRs with disease status, and machine learning. The study aimed to test whether signatures of past pathogen exposure could be identified by cataloging public T cell receptors. In addition to the first cohort of approximately 670 subjects, a separate validation cohort of about 120 different subjects was used. Points the paper makes about the study in general: In vitro tests confirmed that three of the cytomegalovirus-associated TCR beta chains recognize cytomegalovirus antigens. Of the cluster scores, 85% to 95% were above 0 in a later analysis, which found that TCRs clustered in the first cohort also tended to co-occur in the roughly 130 validation repertoires. The authors suggested that the approach could potentially be extended to other disease states and immunological phenotypes. All 130 or so repertoires were used to score co-occurrence in the validation cohort in a later analysis, because that analysis had no HLA typing for the cohort. The classifier was reported to diagnose cytomegalovirus status with high specificity and sensitivity in both the original and validation cohorts. The study gave a list of around 170 TCR beta chains associated with cytomegalovirus. Across donors, most TCR sequences were observed very rarely, whereas some public TCRs were present in many individuals.

The donors were included in the validation cohort of over a hundred subjects, a group kept apart from the roughly 670-subject first cohort. The method was the immunoSEQ multiplex PCR assay. The authors' analysis ran thus. A statistical classification framework was built for diagnosing cytomegalovirus status from the catalog of TCR beta chain sequences. This immuneACCESS table, as held by TCRdb, lists in-frame sequences with V and J called but not all clones. Of the missing ones, under half trace to an unresolved V gene in checked studies; the others have no known cause. That table gives V, J and clone size, and the DNA gave D and trimming. For this sample there are around 60,000 clones; 90% to 96% appear just once. The ten biggest clones cover approximately 1.2% of the sample. V is reduced by 5 bases and J by 7 bases, leaving a spacing of 20 bases between them. The CDR3, cysteine through phenylalanine, is 15 amino acids long. The CDR3 DNA has 45 bases and is translated from base 1. CDR1 SEHNR and CDR2 FQNEAQ were looked up in the germline V gene (reference sequence).

The clonotype originates from a young woman in good health and CMV-seronegative. What was sequenced was PBMCs. This chain is built from TRBV7-9 and TRBJ1-2; TRBD1 might be the D gene, on 6 matching bases. In nucleotides, the sequence is TGTGCCAGCAGCCCCCCCACAGGGTTCACGTCTGGCTACACCTTC. Translated, this is CASSPPTGFTSGYTF.